Below, 2 T cell receptor beta chains from the same sample are listed, as sequenced in a study of T cell clonality in common variable immunodeficiency. Produced via immunoSEQ multiplex PCR; TCRdb's table is partial and in-frame only. In total the sample includes over 55,000 clones, none of them seen once. Sequenced input: peripheral blood mononuclear cells. The receptors were gathered from a person aged 18 to 69 in good health.

This clone was counted many times. Here the CDR3 reads CSVDRQGGGYTF. Incomplete CDR3 DNA: TGCAGCGTTGACAGACAGGGGGGTGGC. The chain employs TRBV29-1 and TRBJ1-2, with 9 bases lining up with TRBD1. With the read ending 3 residues before the CDR3 end, the germline J gene is used to fill in that end. CDR3 length equals 12 residues. Germline CDR1 SQVTM, CDR2 ANQGSEA. Losses at the gene ends were 3 bases for V and 7 bases for J; bases not matched to a gene: 3.

In its sample, this clone was seen many times. This CDR3 reads CASSVRGESYEQYF. CDR3 DNA (partial): TGTGCCAGCAGTGTAAGAGGGGAATCATACGAG. The V and J genes are TRBV6-1 and TRBJ2-7; D possibly matches TRBD1 or TRBD2 (5 bases each). The CDR3 end lies 3 residues beyond the end of the read and is filled in from the germline J gene. V shed 4 bases and J shed 4 bases, with 14 bases lying between them. The CDR3 consists of 14 residues. Germline V gene data show CDR1 as MNHNS and CDR2 as SASEGT.